These 15 T cell receptor beta chains were sequenced from one sample in a study of OX40 agonist ivuxolimab in advanced cancers. Only in-frame clones appear in the TCRdb table, and some are missing; sequencing was by immunoSEQ multiplex PCR. Here the sample spans around 100,000 clones, around nine tenths being singletons. The source material was CD4+ or CD8+ T cells sorted from blood, sampled in a trial of the OX40 agonist ivuxolimab. Receptors were obtained from an adult with an advanced solid tumor such as melanoma, head and neck, liver or kidney cancer.

This clone was counted a single time. The chain carries TRBV2 and TRBJ2-6, with D unclear. The CDR3 spans 16 residues. Trimming pared 11 bases from V and 0 bases from J, leaving 17 bases between. Germline V CDR1 and CDR2: SNHLY, FYNNEI. The CDR3 coding sequence is TGTGCCGGGCACGGTGGGGTCGGCTCTGGGGCCAACGTCCTGACTTTC. The encoded protein is CAGHGGVGSGANVLTF.

The chain uses TRBV7-8 and TRBJ2-2, with a weak D call TRBD1 (6 bases). V was cut by 5 bases and J by 0 bases, with 16 bases left in between. CDR3 length: 17 residues. In germline, CDR1 is SGHVS, CDR2 FQNEAQ. The CDR3 is CASSPKAGTTNTGELFF. The CDR3 nucleotides read TGTGCCAGCAGCCCTAAGGCAGGGACAACGAACACCGGGGAGCTGTTTTTT.

The genes are TRBV19 and TRBJ2-7; tentatively, D is TRBD1 or TRBD2 (6 bases each). This CDR3 is 15 amino acids long. In germline, CDR1 is LNHDA, CDR2 SQIVND (reference sequence). Deletions cut 4 bases from V and 4 bases from J, with 17 bases between. This CDR3 reads CASSSGDNLWYEQYF. In DNA form, the CDR3 reads TGTGCCAGTAGTAGCGGGGACAACTTATGGTACGAGCAGTACTTC.

The chain recombines TRBV6-6 with TRBJ2-2; the D gene is possibly TRBD2 (5 bases). This CDR3 has 15 amino acids. The germline V gene encodes CDR1 MNHNY and CDR2 SVGAGI (reference sequence). V lost 0 bases and J lost 7, with 12 bases in between. The CDR3 loop reads CASSYSAGADGELFF. The CDR3 bases are TGTGCCAGCAGTTACTCCGCGGGCGCGGACGGGGAGCTGTTTTTT.

The chain employs TRBV7-9 and TRBJ1-5, with 9 bases lining up with TRBD1. Unmatched junction bases numbered 4, after V lost 6 bases and J lost 1 base. This CDR3 contains 15 residues. CDR1 and CDR2 (germline): SEHNR, FQNEAQ (reference sequence). CDR3 amino acids: CASSYGQGSNQPQHF. The CDR3 nucleotides are TGTGCCAGCAGTTACGGACAGGGGAGCAATCAGCCCCAGCATTTT.

The chain uses TRBV11-1 and TRBJ2-1; TRBD1 aligns across 7 bases. CDR1 SGHAT and CDR2 FQDESV come from the germline V gene (reference sequence). V lost 5 bases, J lost 2 bases, and 3 bases stayed unmatched. CDR3 length equals 14 residues. CDR3 sequence reads: CASSLGTAYNEQFF. The CDR3, as DNA: TGTGCCAGCAGCCTAGGGACAGCCTACAATGAGCAGTTCTTC.

V and J are TRBV9 and TRBJ1-1, with D unclear. CDR1 is SGDLS and CDR2 is YYNGEE in the germline V gene. The CDR3 spans 15 residues. Trimming stripped 3 bases from V and 1 base from J, with 13 bases between. The CDR3 DNA reads as TGTGCCAGCAGCGAGTTCACCAGTGGGAACACTGAAGCTTTCTTT. Amino acid sequence: CASSEFTSGNTEAFF.

The chain joins TRBV18 to TRBJ2-1; tentatively, D is TRBD1 or TRBD2 (5 bases each). The CDR3 consists of 13 residues. Trimming took 2 bases from V and 8 from J, leaving 10 bases between them. The germline CDR1 and CDR2 sequences are KGHSH and LQKENI. The CDR3 sequence: CASSPGGDHEQFF. For the CDR3, the DNA is TGTGCCAGCTCACCAGGGGGTGATCATGAGCAGTTCTTC.

J is TRBJ2-1 and V is TRBV7-2, with 10 bases matching TRBD1. After removal of 5 bases from V and 7 bases from J, the junction contained 2 bases not matched to a gene. CDR3 length equals 13 residues. The germline V gene encodes CDR1 SGHTA and CDR2 FQGNSA. CDR3 nucleotide sequence: TGTGCCAGCAGCGGACAGGGGGTAAATGAGCAGTTCTTC. It encodes CASSGQGVNEQFF.

This clone has a handful of counts. The V gene is TRBV2, the J gene TRBJ1-6; D remains ambiguous. The germline V and J ends were trimmed by 7 bases and 13 bases, with 11 bases remaining between them. The CDR3 is 11 amino acids. CDR1 is SNHLY, CDR2 FYNNEI, per germline. Written as DNA, the CDR3 is TGTGCCAGCACTAACAGTTTTCCCCTCCACTTT. Residues: CASTNSFPLHF.

The J gene is TRBJ1-3, the V gene TRBV4-3; D remains ambiguous. Germline lookup yields CDR1 LGHNA and CDR2 YSLEER. CDR3 size: 14 residues. Trimming shortened V by 0 bases and J by 6 bases, and 9 bases separated the two germline ends. The CDR3 loop reads CASSQDLALNTIYF. CDR3 coding DNA: TGCGCCAGCAGCCAAGATCTGGCCCTAAACACCATATATTTT.

This sequence joins TRBV7-2 and TRBJ1-2, with 7 bases that match TRBD1. Per the germline V gene, CDR1 is SGHTA and CDR2 is FQGNSA. The CDR3 runs 13 residues. V lost 6 bases to trimming and J lost 8 bases; unmatched junction nucleotides: 9. The CDR3 is CASSLETGRGYTF. The DNA of the CDR3 is TGTGCCAGCAGTCTCGAGACAGGGAGAGGCTACACCTTC.

The V and J genes are TRBV2 and TRBJ1-3; perhaps TRBD1 as D (5 bases). Trimming took 4 bases from V and 1 from J, leaving 11 bases between them. The CDR3 is 15 residues long. Per the germline V gene, CDR1 is SNHLY and CDR2 is FYNNEI. CDR3 protein: CASSATGTSGNTIYF. For the CDR3, the DNA is TGTGCCAGCAGTGCCACAGGTACTTCTGGAAACACCATATATTTT.

This clone appeared once. V is TRBV6-1 and J is TRBJ2-3; 7 bases fit TRBD2. V lost 3 bases, J lost 11 bases, and 11 bases stayed unmatched. Per the germline V gene, CDR1 is MNHNS and CDR2 is SASEGT. CDR3 size: 14 residues. CDR3 region: CASSESPWGRGQYF. The CDR3 DNA follows: TGTGCCAGCAGTGAGTCGCCGTGGGGGAGGGGGCAGTATTTT.

This chain connects TRBV29-1 to TRBJ2-1; the match to TRBD1 covers 11 bases. The CDR3 consists of 14 residues. Germline V gene sequence: CDR1 SQVTM, CDR2 ANQGSEA. Trimming at V came to 7 bases and at J to 6 bases, leaving 8 bases not matched to a gene. The CDR3 is CSASGTGGVNEQFF. CDR3 nucleotides: TGCAGCGCCTCCGGGACAGGGGGGGTCAATGAGCAGTTCTTC.